The present T cell receptor (beta chain) was sequenced within a study of blood T cell repertoires in COVID-19. Study-level information: T cells, B-cell-depleted T cells, or PBMCs supplied cDNA or gDNA.

This CDR3 comprises 13 residues. Germline values: CDR1 MDHEN, CDR2 SYDVKM. V shed 3 bases and J 4 bases; nucleotides not matched to a gene: 3. Using immunoSEQ multiplex PCR, the repertoire was profiled, and TCRdb retains in-frame clones only, with some absent. This sample has about 210,000 clones, with around 90% found just once. The material sequenced was peripheral blood. The J gene is TRBJ2-7, the V gene TRBV28, with TRBD2 matching over 7 bases. The TCR comes from a man younger than 45 with acute or convalescent COVID-19. For the CDR3, the DNA is TGTGCCAGCAGTTTGGGGGGACTATACGAGCAGTACTTC. Protein sequence: CASSLGGLYEQYF.